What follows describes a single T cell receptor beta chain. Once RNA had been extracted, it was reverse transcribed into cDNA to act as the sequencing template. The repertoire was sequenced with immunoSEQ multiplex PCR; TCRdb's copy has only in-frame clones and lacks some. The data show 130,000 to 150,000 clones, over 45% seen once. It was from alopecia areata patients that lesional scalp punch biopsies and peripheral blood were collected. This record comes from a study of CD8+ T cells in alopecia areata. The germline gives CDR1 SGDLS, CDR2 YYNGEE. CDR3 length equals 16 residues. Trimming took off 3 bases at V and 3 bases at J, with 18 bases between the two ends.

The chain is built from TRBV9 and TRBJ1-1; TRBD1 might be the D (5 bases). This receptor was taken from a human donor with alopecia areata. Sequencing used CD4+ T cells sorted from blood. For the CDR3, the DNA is TGTGCCAGCAGCGCAGATCTTGAGGGGCGGGACACTGAAGCTTTCTTT. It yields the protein CASSADLEGRDTEAFF.